The 26 T cell receptor beta chains below all came from one sample that was sequenced in a study of T cell repertoires in cytomegalovirus infection (dated by TCRdb to between 2018 and 2020). Sequencing took place on an Illumina HiSeq 1500. TCRdb trimmed public reads at Q25 via fastp, called clones via MiXCR and kept in-frame beta chains. Identical CDR3 protein sequences are pooled into one entry, listed with their most common genes and DNA. Present in this sample are over 100,000 distinct CDR3 sequences, 16% of which were seen just once. Of the sample, about 8.8% falls within the top ten clones. Source material: PBMCs. These receptors all stem from a human donor in good health (CMV status not recorded). Some clones in this sample may be carry-over from other donors' samples.

There are a few counts of this clonotype. This chain connects TRBV20-1 to TRBJ1-1; tentatively, D is TRBD1 (5 bases). Germline V gives CDR1 DFQATT, CDR2 SNEGSKA (reference sequence). Trimming removed 5 bases at V and 11 bases at J, with 21 bases between. This CDR3 comprises 13 residues. DNA for the CDR3: TGCAGTGCTGGGGGGGTAGGGGCGAAGGATGCTTTCTTT. Its translation is CSAGGVGAKDAFF.

This chain links TRBV11-3 with TRBJ2-2; the match to TRBD1 covers 7 bases. The V segment lost 6 bases and the J segment 3 bases; nucleotides outside the gene matches: 7. The CDR3 is 15 amino acids. Germline-derived CDR1 and CDR2 are SGHNT and YENEEA. This CDR3 is CASRWDSPYTGELFF. The CDR3 nucleotides read TGTGCCAGCAGGTGGGACAGCCCCTACACCGGGGAGCTGTTTTTT. Supplemented by reference TRBV11-3 and TRBJ2-2, the full variable domain reads EAGVVQSPRYKIIEKKQPVAFWCNPISGHNTLYWYLQNLGQGPELLIRYENEEAVDDSQLPKDRFSAERLKGVDSTLKIQPAELGDSAVYLCASRWDSPYTGELFFGEGSRLTVL.

This clonotype occurred a few times. The chain uses TRBV28 and TRBJ1-1, with 8 nucleotides matching TRBD1. Germline loops: CDR1 MDHEN, CDR2 SYDVKM. After removal of 2 bases from V and 3 bases from J, the junction contained 14 bases not matched to a gene. This CDR3 comprises 18 residues. The CDR3 is CASSLMGQVPFKDTEAFF. The CDR3 bases are TGTGCCAGCAGTTTAATGGGACAGGTCCCGTTTAAAGACACTGAAGCTTTCTTT.

This clonotype showed up many times. The chain is built from TRBV5-1 and TRBJ2-3, with D possibly TRBD2 on 8 matching bases. This CDR3 has 18 amino acids. CDR1 is SGHRS and CDR2 is YFSETQ in the germline V gene. V was pared by 3 bases and J by 5 bases, with 25 bases between. CDR3 sequence: CASSSRAGAKGAQDTQYF. In DNA form, the CDR3 reads TGCGCCAGCAGCTCCAGAGCGGGGGCAAAGGGGGCACAAGATACGCAGTATTTT. The whole variable domain, filled in from reference TRBV5-1 and TRBJ2-3, reads KAGVTQTPRYLIKTRGQQVTLSCSPISGHRSVSWYQQTPGQGLQFLFEYFSETQRNKGNFPGRFSGRQFSNSRSEMNVSTLELGDSALYLCASSSRAGAKGAQDTQYFGPGTRLTVL.

This chain uses TRBV28 with TRBJ1-6, with D perhaps TRBD1 (6 bases). The CDR3 extends over 14 amino acids. V dropped 1 base and J dropped 9 bases, with 10 bases sitting between them. Germline V CDR1 and CDR2: MDHEN, SYDVKM. Here the CDR3 DNA reads TGTGCCAGCAGTTTATCGGGGGGCACTTCACCCCTCCACTTT. This translates into CASSLSGGTSPLHF.

The gene calls are TRBV11-1 and TRBJ1-2, with D possibly matching TRBD1 (5 bases). The V end lost 2 bases, the J end lost 4 bases, and 8 bases lay between the germline ends. The CDR3 is 13 amino acids. Germline V gene lookup returns CDR1 SGHAT and CDR2 FQDESV (reference sequence). The CDR3, as DNA: TGTGCCAGCAGCTTACGACAGTCCTATGGCTACACCTTC. It specifies CASSLRQSYGYTF.

Comment on this clonotype: One end of the junction is discordant with germline, which a read error may explain. The chain employs TRBV30 and TRBJ2-4; 7 bases are shared with TRBD2. Germline CDR1 GTSNPN, CDR2 SVGIG (reference sequence). The CDR3 totals 13 residues. As DNA, the CDR3 is TGTGCCTGGAGTGCAAGGGAGGGCGGCATTCTGTACTTC. Protein: CAWSAREGGILYF.

This clonotype was observed a handful of times. The chain couples TRBV29-1 to TRBJ1-3; 7 bases fit TRBD1. CDR1 SQVTM and CDR2 ANQGSEA come from the germline V gene. This CDR3 is 15 amino acids long. Germline trimming cut 7 bases from V and 1 base from J; bases unmatched to any gene: 10. The CDR3 protein is CSAERDSVSGNTIYF. CDR3 nucleotide sequence: TGCAGCGCAGAAAGGGACAGCGTTTCTGGAAACACCATATATTTT.

Ten or more counts support this clonotype. The chain employs TRBV7-6 and TRBJ2-2; no definite D call. Trimming stripped 3 bases from V and 1 base from J, with 6 bases between. Germline V gives CDR1 SGHVS, CDR2 FNYEAQ. The CDR3 runs 14 residues. The CDR3 nucleotides read TGTGCCAGCAGCTTGGGGAAGAACACCGGGGAGCTGTTTTTT. Its protein is CASSLGKNTGELFF.

The chain uses TRBV7-2 and TRBJ1-2; D possibly corresponds to TRBD1 (5 bases). Germline V gene lookup returns CDR1 SGHTA and CDR2 FQGNSA. CDR3 length: 16 amino acids. Trimming pared 2 bases from V and 2 bases from J, leaving 15 bases between. CDR3: CASSLQNGGRNYGYTF. The CDR3 region has the DNA TGTGCCAGCAGCTTACAAAACGGGGGACGGAACTATGGCTACACCTTC. Looking up the rest from reference TRBV7-2 and TRBJ1-2 gives the full variable domain: GAGVSQSPSNKVTEKGKDVELRCDPISGHTALYWYRQSLGQGLEFLIYFQGNSAPDKSGLPSDRFSAERTGGSVSTLTIQRTQQEDSAVYLCASSLQNGGRNYGYTFGSGTRLTVV.

This clonotype was recorded many times. V is TRBV7-3 and J is TRBJ2-1, with 8 bases identical to TRBD1. V trimming: 1 base; J trimming: 5 bases; junction bases outside the gene matches: 4. The germline gives CDR1 SGHTA, CDR2 FQGTGA. This CDR3 is built from 15 residues. The DNA of the CDR3 is TGTGCCAGCAGCTTAATGGGGGACAGGAACAATGAGCAGTTCTTC. Residues: CASSLMGDRNNEQFF.

V gene TRBV10-3 combines with J gene TRBJ2-7, with 9 bases fitting TRBD1. CDR1 ENHRY and CDR2 SYGVKD come from the germline V gene. J was trimmed by 5 bases and V by 0 bases; bases with no gene match: 2. This CDR3 is built from 14 residues. Here the CDR3 DNA reads TGTGCCATCAGTGAGTCCTGGACAGGGGACGAGCAGTACTTC. Amino acid sequence: CAISESWTGDEQYF.

The chain uses TRBV28 and TRBJ2-7; D is uncertain. Between the trimmed V and J ends, which lost 7 bases and 2 bases, there was a span of 15 bases. Germline CDR1 MDHEN, CDR2 SYDVKM. The CDR3 has 14 residues. CDR3 bases: TGTGCCAGCAACACCTTAGACTGTACCTACGAGCAGTACTTC. Translating gives CASNTLDCTYEQYF.

V and J are TRBV24-1 and TRBJ2-2, with 10 nucleotides matching TRBD1. The length of the CDR3 is 20 residues. Germline loops: CDR1 KGHDR, CDR2 SFDVKD. After removal of 5 bases from V and 1 base from J, the junction contained 15 bases not matched to a gene. This chain's CDR3 is CATSALGTGVPGLNTGELFF. CDR3 nucleotide sequence: TGTGCCACCAGTGCCCTAGGGACAGGGGTCCCCGGGTTGAACACCGGGGAGCTGTTTTTT.

The rearrangement joins TRBV7-9 to TRBJ1-3, with TRBD1 identical over 7 bases. V dropped 4 bases and J dropped 8; count of bases not matched to a gene: 2. The CDR3 extends over 12 amino acids. CDR1 SEHNR and CDR2 FQNEAQ come from the germline V gene (reference sequence). The CDR3 spells CASSYTGDTIYF. The CDR3 DNA is TGTGCCAGCAGCTATACAGGGGACACCATATATTTT.

A few counts support this clonotype. This chain joins TRBV18 and TRBJ1-4; tentatively, D is TRBD1 (6 bases). V lost 2 bases, J lost 8 bases, and 18 bases lay in between. Germline CDR1 KGHSH, CDR2 LQKENI. The CDR3 has 16 amino acids. The CDR3 nucleotides are TGTGCCAGCTCACCAGACACGGGGGGGCCCTCGGAAAAACTGTTTTTT. This gives the protein CASSPDTGGPSEKLFF.

Details on this clonotype: This may come from a read error, since a much larger clone is one base off. The chain employs TRBV7-6 and TRBJ2-7; D not certain. The CDR3 totals 10 residues. Germline assignment: CDR1 SGHVS and CDR2 FNYEAQ. CDR3 protein: CADRKDGQSF. Here the CDR3 DNA reads TGTGCCGACCGGAAAGATGGGCAGTCCTTC.

This clonotype was detected ten times or more. The chain links TRBV7-9 to TRBJ1-2; D gene uncertain. V lost 1 base to trimming and J lost 0 bases, with 15 bases between them. The CDR3 has 17 residues. In germline, CDR1 is SEHNR, CDR2 FQNEAQ (reference sequence). The CDR3 sequence is CASSLGTLGKPNYGYTF. For the CDR3, the DNA is TGTGCCAGCAGCTTAGGAACCCTGGGAAAACCTAACTATGGCTACACCTTC.

The chain combines TRBV25-1 with TRBJ1-1; D call uncertain. This CDR3 is 12 amino acids long. The V gene lost 1 base and the J gene lost 8 bases, with 8 bases spanning the gap. Germline assignment: CDR1 MGHDK and CDR2 SYGVNS. In nucleotides, the CDR3 is TGTGCCAGCAGTGAATTTGAGGGCGAAGCTTTCTTT. It encodes CASSEFEGEAFF.

The V gene is TRBV20-1, the J gene TRBJ1-5; 9 bases line up with TRBD1. The CDR3 is 13 residues long. V lost 6 bases, J lost 4 bases, and 4 bases stayed unmatched. Per germline, CDR1 DFQATT and CDR2 SNEGSKA (reference sequence). CDR3 sequence (DNA): TGCAGTGCAGCGACAGGGGGGAATCAGCCCCAGCATTTT. Its protein is CSAATGGNQPQHF.

This clonotype was seen ten or more times. The V and J genes are TRBV7-8 and TRBJ2-3; TRBD1 aligns across 9 bases. V lost 6 bases, J lost 2 bases, and 6 bases stayed unmatched. This CDR3 is built from 15 residues. From germline, CDR1 is SGHVS and CDR2 FQNEAQ. For the CDR3, the DNA is TGTGCCAGCAGGCCCGACAGGGGGGTCACAGATACGCAGTATTTT. Translation: CASRPDRGVTDTQYF.

This clonotype came up many times. V and J are TRBV7-2 and TRBJ2-7, with D unclear. Germline V CDR1 and CDR2: SGHTA, FQGNSA. The V end was cut by 5 bases, the J end by 3 bases, with 8 bases between. The length of the CDR3 is 12 residues. This CDR3 reads CASSPGNYEQYF. CDR3 coding DNA: TGTGCCAGCAGCCCGGGTAACTACGAGCAGTACTTC.

This clonotype has only a few counts. V usage is TRBV11-2 and J usage is TRBJ2-7; D is undetermined. V shed 1 base and J shed 4 bases, with 14 bases lying between them. Germline values: CDR1 SGHAT, CDR2 FQNNGV. CDR3 length: 15 residues. CDR3 DNA sequence: TGTGCCAGCAGCTTAGCTTTTAGCCCGACGTACGAGCAGTACTTC. Protein sequence: CASSLAFSPTYEQYF.

The chain links TRBV5-4 to TRBJ2-7; 9 positions match TRBD2. CDR1 SGHNT and CDR2 YYREEE come from the germline V gene (reference sequence). V gave up 0 bases and J gave up 2 bases; unmatched junction bases: 3. This CDR3 comprises 15 residues. CDR3: CASSLGGGAAYEQYF. CDR3 DNA: TGTGCCAGCAGCTTGGGCGGGGGGGCGGCCTACGAGCAGTACTTC.

This clonotype was counted a few times. The rearrangement links TRBV2 to TRBJ2-2; no reliable D call. Trimming cost V 3 bases and J 4 bases, with 6 bases left between them. The CDR3 runs to 13 residues. Germline values: CDR1 SNHLY, CDR2 FYNNEI. The CDR3 here is CASSETGTGELFF. CDR3 nucleotide sequence: TGTGCCAGCAGTGAGACGGGCACCGGGGAGCTGTTTTTT.

There are many counts of this clonotype. This chain links TRBV6-6 with TRBJ2-5; D may be TRBD1 (5 bases). Deletions cut 10 bases from V and 5 bases from J, with 23 bases between. This CDR3 has 15 amino acids. CDR1 and CDR2 (germline): MNHNY, SVGAGI (reference sequence). The CDR3 sequence: CATLLGVGRGETQYF. In DNA form, the CDR3 reads TGTGCCACCCTGCTTGGGGTGGGGCGCGGTGAGACCCAGTACTTC.